This T cell receptor beta chain was retrieved from a study of T cell responses to AZD1222 COVID-19 vaccine. Whole-study results and caveats: Along spike, vaccine-associated CD4 TCRs were found throughout, with dominance at 160-218 and 743-854.

Notes on this clone: What it binds is not known.

Germline V lookup: CDR1 SEHNR, CDR2 FQNEAQ (reference sequence). Unmatched junction bases numbered 5, after V lost 6 bases and J lost 2 bases. The CDR3 is 14 amino acids. The table came from immunoSEQ multiplex PCR; TCRdb's copy has only in-frame clones and leaves some out. The top ten clones hold approximately 15% of a sample with some 97,000 clones, roughly nine tenths of them seen once. The rearrangement uses TRBV7-9 and TRBJ1-1; the match to TRBD1 covers 8 bases. The sequence derives from an adult in good health. The sample was peripheral blood, taken on day 0 of AZD1222 vaccination. CDR3 region: CASRTGQANTEAFF. The CDR3 nucleotides are TGTGCCAGCAGGACGGGACAGGCCAACACTGAAGCTTTCTTT.